The 8 T cell receptor beta chains below all came from one sample that was sequenced in a study of PD-1 blockade in classical Hodgkin lymphoma. Sequenced by immunoSEQ multiplex PCR; TCRdb stores in-frame clones only, minus some. The sample lists approximately 34,000 clones; less than 85% were seen once. Each patient experienced a relapse that followed autologous stem cell transplantation, and brentuximab vedotin exposure varied. The input for sequencing was peripheral blood mononuclear cells (PBMCs), taken before the second cycle of nivolumab. The source is a human donor with classical Hodgkin lymphoma.

This clone was picked up many times. This chain links TRBV18 with TRBJ2-1; possibly TRBD1 for D (6 bases). Germline V gene sequence: CDR1 KGHSH, CDR2 LQKENI. Trimming removed 2 bases at V and 3 bases at J, with 8 bases between. This CDR3 has 14 residues. The CDR3 coding sequence is TGTGCCAGCTCACCAACAGGGTTCTACAATGAGCAGTTCTTC. Its protein is CASSPTGFYNEQFF.

This chain uses TRBV7-2 with TRBJ2-7; 7 nucleotides agree with TRBD1. The CDR3 length is 14 residues. Germline V gives CDR1 SGHTA, CDR2 FQGNSA. Trimming at V came to 3 bases and at J to 3 bases, leaving 5 bases not matched to a gene. The CDR3 DNA sequence: TGTGCCAGCAGCTTTTCGGGACAGATCTACGAGCAGTACTTC. Its translation is CASSFSGQIYEQYF.

In DNA, the CDR3 is TGTGCCAGCAGTGAAGGAAAACAGACAGATACGCAGTATTTT. It specifies CASSEGKQTDTQYF. V is TRBV2 and J is TRBJ2-3; no firm D call. Trimming pared 1 base from V and 3 bases from J, leaving 8 bases between. Looked up from germline, CDR1 is SNHLY and CDR2 is FYNNEI. The CDR3 length is 14 residues.

This rearrangement joins TRBV2 to TRBJ2-2, with TRBD1 identical over 7 bases. The trim removed 5 bases at V and 4 bases at J, leaving 4 bases unmatched. CDR1 is SNHLY, CDR2 FYNNEI, per germline. This CDR3 has 14 residues. Here the CDR3 reads CASSRGQSTGELFF. The CDR3 DNA reads TGTGCCAGCAGTCGGGGACAGAGCACCGGGGAGCTGTTTTTT.

This sequence joins TRBV30 and TRBJ2-5; TRBD2 matches 7 bases. The CDR3 has 15 amino acids. The germline V gene has CDR1 GTSNPN and CDR2 SVGIG (reference sequence). V trimming: 0 bases; J trimming: 4 bases; junction bases outside the gene matches: 8. CDR3 protein: CAWSVQAGFGETQYF. CDR3 sequence (DNA): TGTGCCTGGAGTGTACAAGCGGGGTTTGGAGAGACCCAGTACTTC. Variable domain in full (rest from reference TRBV30 and TRBJ2-5): SQTIHQWPATLVQPVGSPLSLECTVEGTSNPNLYWYRQAAGRGLQLLFYSVGIGQISSEVPQNLSASRPQDRQFILSSKKLLLSDSGFYLCAWSVQAGFGETQYFGPGTRLLVL.

V usage is TRBV11-2 and J usage is TRBJ2-7; D unclear. The V and J ends lost 4 bases and 7 bases respectively, with 17 bases between them. The CDR3 is 14 amino acids. The germline V gene has CDR1 SGHAT and CDR2 FQNNGV. The CDR3 DNA sequence: TGTGCCAGCAGCTCCGACACCGTTTATGGGGAGCAGTACTTC. Protein sequence: CASSSDTVYGEQYF.

This chain connects TRBV21-1 to TRBJ1-4. TRBV21-1 is listed as a pseudogene. The CDR3 runs 15 residues. CDR3 residues: CASSKRPRGEEKLFF. In nucleotides, the CDR3 is TGTGCCAGCAGCAAACGGCCTCGGGGGGAAGAAAAACTGTTTTTT.

This chain links TRBV7-2 with TRBJ2-7; D not resolved. The CDR3 is made up of 16 amino acids. Germline V CDR1 and CDR2: SGHTA, FQGNSA. Trimming took 4 bases from V and 2 from J, leaving 18 bases between them. Here the CDR3 reads CASSSPTAASPYEQYF. Written as DNA, the CDR3 is TGTGCCAGCAGCTCCCCTACCGCTGCCTCCCCCTACGAGCAGTACTTC.